This T cell receptor (beta chain) appears in the sequencing data of a study of OX40 agonist ivuxolimab in advanced cancers. CDR3 length: 13 amino acids. Germline CDR1 and CDR2: SGHAT and FQNNGV. After removal of 4 bases from V and 6 bases from J, the junction contained 5 bases not matched to a gene. Assay used: immunoSEQ multiplex PCR; TCRdb lists only in-frame clones, some missing. The sample contains 50,000 or so clones, approximately 78% of which appear only once. Researchers took blood at baseline, on cycle 4 day 1, and on cycle 7 day 1. This rearrangement joins TRBV11-2 to TRBJ2-7, with TRBD1 matching over 8 bases. The sample was CD4+ or CD8+ T cells sorted from blood, taken in a trial of the OX40 agonist ivuxolimab. The sequence derives from an adult with an advanced solid tumor such as melanoma, head and neck, liver or kidney cancer. As DNA, the CDR3 is TGTGCCAGCAGCTGGACAGGGAAGGGCGAGCAGTACTTC. Amino acids: CASSWTGKGEQYF.